A single sample is the source of the 27 T cell receptor beta chains below, sequenced in a study of T cells in Graves' hyperthyroidism and ophthalmopathy. The investigators amplified TCR beta CDR3 regions from RNA transcripts. TCR CDR3 underwent first-round RT-PCR with the HTBI primer set. MiXCR, applied by TCRdb to the multiplex PCR reads, yields one record per CDR3 protein. This table has approximately 620,000 distinct CDR3 sequences, about 16% appearing once. Sequencing was performed on blood. All receptors come from a woman aged 40 to 50 with Graves' ophthalmopathy.

Ten or more counts support this clonotype. The V and J genes are TRBV5-1 and TRBJ2-1; 8 bases agree with TRBD1. CDR1 is SGHRS and CDR2 is YFSETQ in the germline V gene. The junction had 14 bases not matched to a gene; V was cut back by 4 bases and J by 8 bases. The CDR3 is 16 amino acids. The CDR3 reads CASSRATGGLWDEQFF. For the CDR3, the DNA is TGCGCCAGCAGCCGAGCTACAGGGGGGCTCTGGGATGAGCAGTTCTTC.

The chain joins TRBV7-6 to TRBJ2-7; TRBD1 aligns across 11 bases. The CDR3 runs to 16 residues. The junction had 9 bases not matched to a gene; V was cut back by 5 bases and J by 3 bases. Germline lookup yields CDR1 SGHVS and CDR2 FNYEAQ. The CDR3 coding sequence is TGTGCCAGCAGCCCCAGTCCCGGGACAGGGGGCTACGAGCAGTACTTC. It translates to CASSPSPGTGGYEQYF.

This clonotype was counted ten times or more. The rearrangement uses TRBV7-2 and TRBJ2-2, with 9 positions matching TRBD2. CDR1 is SGHTA and CDR2 is FQGNSA in the germline V gene. V dropped 5 bases and J dropped 4; count of bases not matched to a gene: 8. This CDR3 spans 16 amino acids. DNA of the CDR3: TGTGCCAGCAGCGCGCTCTGGCGGGAGGGCACCGGGGAGCTGTTTTTT. Translated: CASSALWREGTGELFF. The variable domain in full, completed from reference TRBV7-2 and TRBJ2-2, reads GAGVSQSPSNKVTEKGKDVELRCDPISGHTALYWYRQSLGQGLEFLIYFQGNSAPDKSGLPSDRFSAERTGGSVSTLTIQRTQQEDSAVYLCASSALWREGTGELFFGEGSRLTVL.

In this sample, this clonotype turned up many times. The chain joins TRBV11-2 to TRBJ2-7; D is unresolved. CDR1 is SGHAT, CDR2 FQNNGV, per germline. V was shortened by 5 bases and J by 2 bases, with 13 bases between the two germline ends. This CDR3 is 14 amino acids long. In DNA form, the CDR3 reads TGTGCCAGCAGCCTACCCTTGCGCCCCTACGAGCAGTACTTC. Translated: CASSLPLRPYEQYF.

This clonotype was seen many times. The gene calls are TRBV3-1 and TRBJ2-1; D may be TRBD2 (5 bases). Germline loops: CDR1 LGHDT, CDR2 YNNKEL (reference sequence). V was cut by 1 base and J by 13 bases, with 17 bases left in between. The CDR3 runs to 14 residues. CDR3 in DNA: TGTGCCAGCAGCCAAGGTACGGGAAAATCGGGACAGTTCTTC. This encodes CASSQGTGKSGQFF.

This clonotype was counted many times. The V gene is TRBV9, the J gene TRBJ2-3; TRBD2 matches 13 bases. The germline V gene encodes CDR1 SGDLS and CDR2 YYNGEE. Trimming took 0 bases from V and 5 from J; bases not matched to a gene: 3. The CDR3 runs to 16 residues. The CDR3 DNA reads as TGTGCCAGCAGCGTAGAGCGGACTAGCGGGAGAGATACGCAGTATTTT. Translation: CASSVERTSGRDTQYF.

On this clonotype itself: A much larger clone is a single base away; this may be a read error. V is TRBV28 and J is TRBJ1-2; TRBD1 matches at 9 bases. Germline V gene sequence: CDR1 MDHEN, CDR2 SYDVKM. This CDR3 spans 15 amino acids. V trimming: 4 bases; J trimming: 1 base; junction bases outside the gene matches: 4. Here the CDR3 DNA reads TGTGCCAGCAGTTCGGGGACAGGGAGTAACTATGGCTACACCTTC. Protein sequence: CASSSGTGSNYGYTF.

This clonotype has just a few counts. J is TRBJ2-1 and V is TRBV19; TRBD2 aligns across 9 bases. The junction had 3 bases not matched to a gene; V was cut back by 4 bases and J by 2 bases. CDR3 length: 15 residues. Germline values: CDR1 LNHDA, CDR2 SQIVND (reference sequence). CDR3 bases: TGTGCCAGTAGTACGAGACTAGCGGCCTACAATGAGCAGTTCTTC. This gives the protein CASSTRLAAYNEQFF. The whole variable domain, remainder taken from reference TRBV19 and TRBJ2-1, is DGGITQSPKYLFRKEGQNVTLSCEQNLNHDAMYWYRQDPGQGLRLIYYSQIVNDFQKGDIAEGYSVSREKKESFPLTVTSAQKNPTAFYLCASSTRLAAYNEQFFGPGTRLTVL.

This clonotype has a handful of counts. This chain joins TRBV12-3 or TRBV12-4 and TRBJ1-1; no firm D call. This CDR3 has 13 amino acids. V was shortened by 2 bases and J by 0 bases, with 4 bases between the two germline ends. This chain's CDR3 is CASSLYVNTEAFF. The CDR3 bases are TGTGCCAGCAGTTTATATGTGAACACTGAAGCTTTCTTT.

The table lists this clonotype with many counts. This sequence joins TRBV6-2 or TRBV6-3 and TRBJ2-1; 8 bases agree with TRBD2. V lost 5 bases to trimming and J lost 10 bases; unmatched junction nucleotides: 10. CDR1 MNHEY and CDR2 SVGEGT come from the germline V gene. The CDR3 extends over 14 amino acids. Here the CDR3 reads CASSTWTSWNEQFF. CDR3 sequence (DNA): TGTGCCAGCAGTACCTGGACTAGCTGGAACGAGCAGTTCTTC.

This clonotype was seen ten or more times. J is TRBJ2-7 and V is TRBV4-1, with D possibly matching TRBD2 (5 bases). V lost 0 bases and J 2 bases, leaving 8 bases between the germline ends. This CDR3 spans 14 amino acids. Germline loops: CDR1 MGHRA, CDR2 YSYEKL. In DNA, the CDR3 is TGCGCCAGCAGCCAAGAATGGGAGACCTACGAGCAGTACTTC. This translates into CASSQEWETYEQYF.

This clonotype was counted ten times or more. This rearrangement joins TRBV7-3 to TRBJ2-2; unclear D gene. Germline lookup yields CDR1 SGHTA and CDR2 FQGTGA. Trimming shortened V by 8 bases and J by 1 base, and 8 bases separated the two germline ends. The CDR3 runs to 13 residues. CDR3: CASSPQNTGELFF. Here the CDR3 DNA reads TGTGCCAGCTCACCACAGAACACCGGGGAGCTGTTTTTT. The complete variable domain, with remaining parts taken from reference TRBV7-3 and TRBJ2-2, reads GAGVSQTPSNKVTEKGKYVELRCDPISGHTALYWYRQSLGQGPEFLIYFQGTGAADDSGLPNDRFFAVRPEGSVSTLKIQRTERGDSAVYLCASSPQNTGELFFGEGSRLTVL.

This chain joins TRBV6-1 and TRBJ1-2, with D perhaps TRBD1 (6 bases). Looked up from germline, CDR1 is MNHNS and CDR2 is SASEGT. The CDR3 covers 16 residues. V shed 3 bases and J shed 4 bases, with 18 bases lying between them. The CDR3 is CASSDPNQGRIYGYTF. DNA of the CDR3: TGTGCCAGCAGTGATCCCAATCAGGGGCGAATCTATGGCTACACCTTC.

The sample holds many counts of this clonotype. This chain joins TRBV6-2 or TRBV6-3 and TRBJ2-5; perhaps D is TRBD1 or TRBD2 (5 bases each). Trimming shortened V by 2 bases and J by 5 bases, and 12 bases separated the two germline ends. Germline V gene lookup returns CDR1 MNHEY and CDR2 SVGEGT. This CDR3 is 14 amino acids long. The CDR3 is CASSYPWGSETQYF. In nucleotides, the CDR3 is TGTGCCAGCAGTTACCCCTGGGGGTCGGAGACCCAGTACTTC.

This clonotype was picked up many times. CDR3 protein: CASSPSRAEAFF. The CDR3 DNA reads TGTGCCAGCTCACCATCCAGGGCTGAAGCTTTCTTT. The chain combines TRBV18 with TRBJ1-1; the D gene is possibly TRBD1 (5 bases). The CDR3 has 12 residues. Trimming removed 2 bases from V and 6 bases from J, with 7 bases in between. Germline assignment: CDR1 KGHSH and CDR2 LQKENI.

This clonotype occurred many times. The CDR3 DNA follows: TGTGCCAGCAGCCAAATTTACAGCGCTGAAGCTTTCTTT. It encodes CASSQIYSAEAFF. The chain combines TRBV3-1 with TRBJ1-1; D call uncertain. Per the germline V gene, CDR1 is LGHDT and CDR2 is YNNKEL (reference sequence). The CDR3 is made up of 13 amino acids. The V gene lost 2 bases and the J gene lost 6 bases, with 10 bases spanning the gap.

The sample holds a few counts of this clonotype. The chain recombines TRBV10-2 with TRBJ2-3, with 7 bases lining up with TRBD1. Germline CDR1 reads WSHSY; CDR2 reads SAAADI. The V segment lost 4 bases and the J segment 4 bases; nucleotides outside the gene matches: 11. The CDR3 consists of 16 residues. The CDR3 sequence: CASSGSGTVSADTQYF. The CDR3 DNA is TGCGCCAGCAGTGGGTCCGGGACAGTATCAGCAGATACGCAGTATTTT.

The genes are TRBV20-1 and TRBJ2-5; tentatively, D is TRBD1 or TRBD2 (6 bases each). The germline V gene encodes CDR1 DFQATT and CDR2 SNEGSKA (reference sequence). The ends were cut back, 6 bases at V and 3 bases at J, with 14 bases in the middle. CDR3 length equals 13 residues. CDR3 region: CSASPGGKETQYF. CDR3 nucleotide sequence: TGCAGTGCCTCCCCCGGGGGCAAAGAGACCCAGTACTTC.

This clonotype occurred a few times. The chain carries TRBV30 and TRBJ1-1; D remains unclear. This CDR3 spans 14 amino acids. CDR1 is GTSNPN and CDR2 is SVGIG in the germline V gene (reference sequence). Trimming removed 3 bases at V and 1 base at J, with 12 bases between. The CDR3 nucleotides are TGTGCCTGGAGCCCTCTAAGGGAGAACACTGAAGCTTTCTTT. Translation: CAWSPLRENTEAFF. Filled out from reference TRBV30 and TRBJ1-1, the complete variable domain reads SQTIHQWPATLVQPVGSPLSLECTVEGTSNPNLYWYRQAAGRGLQLLFYSVGIGQISSEVPQNLSASRPQDRQFILSSKKLLLSDSGFYLCAWSPLRENTEAFFGQGTRLTVV.

The table lists this clonotype with many counts. The rearrangement joins TRBV2 to TRBJ1-4; unclear D gene. The germline V gene has CDR1 SNHLY and CDR2 FYNNEI. The CDR3 length is 15 residues. V lost 6 bases and J 3 bases, leaving 14 bases between the germline ends. Written as DNA, the CDR3 is TGTGCCAGCAGATCGACGGGAGGCCCTAATGAAAAACTGTTTTTT. Its protein is CASRSTGGPNEKLFF.

This clonotype has ten or more counts. The rearrangement uses TRBV12-5 and TRBJ2-7; 7 bases fit TRBD1. CDR1 LGHNT and CDR2 FRNRAP come from the germline V gene. The trim removed 3 bases at V and 5 bases at J, leaving 4 bases unmatched. The CDR3 consists of 13 residues. The CDR3 protein is CASGFDRADEQYF. DNA of the CDR3: TGTGCTAGTGGTTTCGACAGGGCGGACGAGCAGTACTTC. The full variable domain, in which reference TRBV12-5 and TRBJ2-7 provide the parts outside the CDR3, is DARVTQTPRHKVTEMGQEVTMRCQPILGHNTVFWYRQTMMQGLELLAYFRNRAPLDDSGMPKDRFSAEMPDATLATLKIQPSEPRDSAVYFCASGFDRADEQYFGPGTRLTVT.

The J gene is TRBJ2-2, the V gene TRBV7-2; unclear D gene. Trimming shortened V by 3 bases and J by 3 bases, and 8 bases separated the two germline ends. From germline, CDR1 is SGHTA and CDR2 FQGNSA. CDR3 length: 14 residues. Here the CDR3 DNA reads TGTGCCAGCAGCTTTCTCCCCGACACCGGGGAGCTGTTTTTT. As protein: CASSFLPDTGELFF.

There are many counts of this clonotype. The genes are TRBV28 and TRBJ2-7; D not certain. CDR3 length equals 16 residues. Germline CDR1 reads MDHEN; CDR2 reads SYDVKM. Between the trimmed V and J ends, which lost 5 bases and 6 bases, there was a span of 23 bases. CDR3 sequence reads: CASSPSDTAWRSEQYF. The CDR3 DNA reads TGTGCCAGCAGTCCCTCTGACACTGCGTGGCGCAGCGAGCAGTACTTC.

This clonotype has ten or more counts. In DNA, the CDR3 is TGTGCCAGCAGCGAGGACAGGTGGCGGGAGCAGTACTTC. It specifies CASSEDRWREQYF. The chain joins TRBV2 to TRBJ2-7; 7 bases are shared with TRBD1. With V trimmed by 6 bases and J by 7 bases, 9 bases remained unmatched. The CDR3 spans 13 residues. The germline gives CDR1 SNHLY, CDR2 FYNNEI.

This chain joins TRBV18 and TRBJ1-2; possible D gene TRBD1, 5 bases. Germline V gene lookup returns CDR1 KGHSH and CDR2 LQKENI. The CDR3 has 18 residues. V dropped 6 bases and J dropped 4 bases, with 27 bases sitting between them. The DNA of the CDR3 is TGTGCCAGCTCCCCTACCAGGTCCAGGGTCAAGGGTGCCTATGGCTACACCTTC. Amino acids: CASSPTRSRVKGAYGYTF.

The chain employs TRBV10-3 and TRBJ1-3; D uncertain. Germline CDR1 is ENHRY and CDR2 is SYGVKD. The CDR3 loop spans 16 amino acids. The ends were cut back, 0 bases at V and 4 bases at J, with 13 bases in the middle. The CDR3 loop reads CAISESMRLSGNTIYF. The DNA for the CDR3 is TGTGCCATCAGTGAGTCGATGCGGTTATCGGGAAACACCATATATTTT.

This clonotype was counted ten times or more. The chain links TRBV3-1 to TRBJ2-3; TRBD2 matches 8 bases. This CDR3 has 16 residues. V shed 2 bases and J 5 bases; nucleotides not matched to a gene: 9. The germline CDR1 and CDR2 sequences are LGHDT and YNNKEL (reference sequence). CDR3 in amino acids: CASSQTAGGAVDTQYF. The CDR3 nucleotides are TGTGCCAGCAGCCAAACTGCCGGGGGGGCGGTAGATACGCAGTATTTT.